What follows are 19 T cell receptor beta chains derived from one specimen sequenced in a study of control samples from healthy donors and cancer patients. Assay: immunoSEQ multiplex PCR; the TCRdb copy retains only in-frame clones and omits some. This sample has 65,000 to 85,000 clones, with about 89% found just once. Source material: PBMCs. Receptor source: a woman between 45 and 60 years old with head and neck cancer.

The rearrangement uses TRBV27 and TRBJ2-3; D remains ambiguous. The CDR3 is made up of 12 amino acids. V dropped 4 bases and J dropped 3 bases, with 5 bases sitting between them. CDR1 is MNHEY, CDR2 SMNVEV, per germline (reference sequence). The CDR3 loop is CASSSYTDTQYF. The DNA for the CDR3 is TGTGCCAGCAGTTCATATACAGATACGCAGTATTTT.

This chain links TRBV2 with TRBJ2-3, with 7 bases matching TRBD1. Germline loops: CDR1 SNHLY, CDR2 FYNNEI. This CDR3 has 17 amino acids. V gave up 5 bases and J gave up 1 base; unmatched junction bases: 12. The CDR3 DNA follows: TGTGCCAGCAGTAAAGACGGGACAGCTGGTCGCACAGATACGCAGTATTTT. Translation gives CASSKDGTAGRTDTQYF.

The rearrangement uses TRBV5-1 and TRBJ2-2; a weak D match, TRBD2 (5 bases). Trimming removed 6 bases from V and 0 bases from J, with 15 bases in between. This CDR3 contains 16 residues. Germline-derived CDR1 and CDR2 are SGHRS and YFSETQ. The CDR3 loop reads CASIISPGTNTGELFF. CDR3 DNA sequence: TGCGCCAGCATCATCTCTCCCGGGACGAACACCGGGGAGCTGTTTTTT.

By share, this clone counts as medium-sized. The CDR3 DNA is TGTGCCAGCGGGGGGCCGAACGAGCAGTACTTC. Amino acids: CASGGPNEQYF. The J gene is TRBJ2-7, the V gene TRBV2, with D tentatively TRBD1 or TRBD2 (6 bases each). Germline V gene sequence: CDR1 SNHLY, CDR2 FYNNEI. V lost 8 bases and J lost 5, with 10 bases in between. The CDR3 covers 11 residues. Full variable domain (missing parts from reference TRBV2 and TRBJ2-7): EPEVTQTPSHQVTQMGQEVILRCVPISNHLYFYWYRQILGQKVEFLVSFYNNEISEKSEIFDDQFSVERPDGSNFTLKIRSTKLEDSAMYFCASGGPNEQYFGPGTRLTVT.

The chain couples TRBV7-8 to TRBJ2-7; 7 bases match TRBD2. The junction had 4 bases not matched to a gene; V was cut back by 5 bases and J by 6 bases. This CDR3 is 12 amino acids long. The V gene's germline CDR1 is SGHVS and CDR2 FQNEAQ. The CDR3 bases are TGTGCCAGCAGCGTGGGGGGGGTCGAGCAGTACTTC. It yields the protein CASSVGGVEQYF.

Turning to this clone: A junction end diverges from the germline sequence, so it may reflect a read error. This chain uses TRBV7-2 with TRBJ1-5; D not resolved. CDR3 length: 13 residues. Germline V CDR1 and CDR2: SGHTA, FQGNSA. For the CDR3, the DNA is TGTGCCAGCAGGTTAGCTAGCAATCAGCCCCAGCATTTT. Translation: CASRLASNQPQHF. The entire variable domain, with the rest obtained from reference TRBV7-2 and TRBJ1-5, is as follows: GAGVSQSPSNKVTEKGKDVELRCDPISGHTALYWYRQSLGQGLEFLIYFQGNSAPDKSGLPSDRFSAERTGGSVSTLTIQRTQQEDSAVYLCASRLASNQPQHFGDGTRLSIL.

The rearrangement joins TRBV5-4 to TRBJ2-3; the D gene is possibly TRBD2 (7 bases). This CDR3 is 17 amino acids long. Trimming took 3 bases from V and 4 from J, leaving 21 bases between them. Germline values: CDR1 SGHNT, CDR2 YYREEE (reference sequence). CDR3 in amino acids: CASSYPRGGGPADTQYF. CDR3 coding DNA: TGTGCCAGCAGCTATCCCCGAGGGGGGGGCCCCGCAGATACGCAGTATTTT.

This clone came up once. The CDR3: CASSPTSGVRADTQYF. CDR3 bases: TGTGCCAGCAGTCCCACCAGCGGGGTAAGGGCAGATACGCAGTATTTT. This chain uses TRBV2 with TRBJ2-3; 7 bases match TRBD2. J was trimmed by 4 bases and V by 5 bases; bases with no gene match: 12. This CDR3 is built from 16 residues. The germline V gene encodes CDR1 SNHLY and CDR2 FYNNEI.

This clone was counted a single time. The chain combines TRBV6-5 with TRBJ1-4; a weak D match, TRBD1 (5 bases). The germline V gene has CDR1 MNHEY and CDR2 SVGAGI. The ends were cut back, 6 bases at V and 5 bases at J, with 16 bases in the middle. This CDR3 has 15 amino acids. CDR3 protein: CASSGNLGGNEKLFF. The CDR3 DNA reads as TGTGCCAGCAGCGGAAATCTGGGGGGAAATGAAAAACTGTTTTTT.

The J gene is TRBJ2-7, the V gene TRBV5-4; maybe TRBD1 (5 bases). Per germline, CDR1 SGHNT and CDR2 YYREEE (reference sequence). The CDR3 sequence is 14 residues long. The V end was cut by 0 bases, the J end by 4 bases, with 11 bases between. The CDR3 sequence: CASSLGGREYEQYF. The CDR3, as DNA: TGTGCCAGCAGCTTGGGGGGCAGGGAATACGAGCAGTACTTC.

This clone was detected a few times. The chain carries TRBV19 and TRBJ1-6, with 8 bases aligning to TRBD1. After removal of 4 bases from V and 10 bases from J, the junction contained 6 bases not matched to a gene. Germline values: CDR1 LNHDA, CDR2 SQIVND (reference sequence). The CDR3 contains 14 residues. CDR3 in DNA: TGTGCCAGTAGTACCGGACAGGGACTCTCACCCCTCCACTTT. Protein: CASSTGQGLSPLHF.

The chain recombines TRBV3-1 (or the pseudogene TRBV3-2) with TRBJ2-1, with TRBD2 matching over 7 bases. CDR1 and CDR2 (germline): LGHDT, YNNKEL (reference sequence). CDR3 length: 15 amino acids. V lost 1 base and J lost 4; bases outside the gene matches: 4. This chain's CDR3 is CASSQGGGVYNEQFF. CDR3 coding DNA: TGTGCCAGCAGCCAAGGCGGGGGAGTTTACAATGAGCAGTTCTTC.

The sample holds one count of this clone. The gene calls are TRBV3-1 (or the pseudogene TRBV3-2) and TRBJ2-3; D could derive from TRBD1 or TRBD2 (5 bases each). Germline V gene sequence: CDR1 LGHDT, CDR2 YNNKEL (reference sequence). There are 13 residues in the CDR3. V was shortened by 5 bases and J by 5 bases, with 11 bases between the two germline ends. The CDR3 here is CASSGGLGDTQYF. The CDR3 DNA reads TGTGCCAGCAGCGGGGGATTGGGAGATACGCAGTATTTT.

The genes are TRBV5-1 and TRBJ2-2; D remains unclear. The CDR3 runs 14 residues. CDR1 is SGHRS, CDR2 YFSETQ, per germline. V lost 4 bases to trimming and J lost 3 bases, with 10 bases between them. In DNA, the CDR3 is TGCGCCAGCAGCCCTAACATTGACACCGGGGAGCTGTTTTTT. Protein: CASSPNIDTGELFF.

The chain links TRBV6-2 or TRBV6-3 to TRBJ1-1; 10 nucleotides align to TRBD1. The CDR3 is 16 amino acids. V was clipped by 2 bases and J by 5 bases; unmatched bases: 8. Germline V gives CDR1 MNHEY, CDR2 SVGEGT. CDR3 residues: CASSYETGGADTEAFF. The DNA of the CDR3 is TGTGCCAGCAGTTACGAGACAGGGGGCGCGGATACTGAAGCTTTCTTT.

The chain joins TRBV20-1 to TRBJ2-3; D is unresolved. The CDR3 length is 14 residues. The germline V gene has CDR1 DFQATT and CDR2 SNEGSKA (reference sequence). Between the trimmed V and J ends, which lost 3 bases and 0 bases, there was a span of 10 bases. CDR3 DNA sequence: TGCAGTGCTAGTGGTGCGGCTAGCACAGATACGCAGTATTTT. Its translation: CSASGAASTDTQYF.

This clone was picked up one time. The chain joins TRBV6-2 or TRBV6-3 to TRBJ2-2, with 11 bases that match TRBD2. The germline gives CDR1 MNHEY, CDR2 SVGEGT. This CDR3 has 19 amino acids. V lost 0 bases and J lost 6; bases outside the gene matches: 12. CDR3 loop: CASSYSRTSGLRWAGELFF. The CDR3 DNA reads as TGTGCCAGCAGTTACTCGAGGACTAGCGGGTTGAGATGGGCCGGGGAGCTGTTTTTT.

This rearrangement joins TRBV5-5 to TRBJ2-6; the D call may be TRBD1 or TRBD2 (5 bases each). There are 14 residues in the CDR3. V was shortened by 0 bases and J by 4 bases, with 5 bases between the two germline ends. Germline V gene sequence: CDR1 SGHKS, CDR2 YYEKEE (reference sequence). Here the CDR3 DNA reads TGTGCCAGCAGCTTGGGGGACGGGGCCAACGTCCTGACTTTC. Its protein is CASSLGDGANVLTF. Full variable domain (missing parts from reference TRBV5-5 and TRBJ2-6): DAGVTQSPTHLIKTRGQQVTLRCSPISGHKSVSWYQQVLGQGPQFIFQYYEKEERGRGNFPDRFSARQFPNYSSELNVNALLLGDSALYLCASSLGDGANVLTFGAGSRLTVL.

CDR3 loop: CASSAGTSGSSTDTQYF. Here the CDR3 DNA reads TGTGCCAGCAGCGCCGGGACTAGCGGTTCTAGCACAGATACGCAGTATTTT. The chain joins TRBV3-1 (or the pseudogene TRBV3-2) to TRBJ2-3; TRBD2 matches at 11 bases. The CDR3 spans 17 residues. In germline, CDR1 is LGHDT, CDR2 YNNKEL (reference sequence). After removal of 5 bases from V and 0 bases from J, the junction contained 7 bases not matched to a gene.